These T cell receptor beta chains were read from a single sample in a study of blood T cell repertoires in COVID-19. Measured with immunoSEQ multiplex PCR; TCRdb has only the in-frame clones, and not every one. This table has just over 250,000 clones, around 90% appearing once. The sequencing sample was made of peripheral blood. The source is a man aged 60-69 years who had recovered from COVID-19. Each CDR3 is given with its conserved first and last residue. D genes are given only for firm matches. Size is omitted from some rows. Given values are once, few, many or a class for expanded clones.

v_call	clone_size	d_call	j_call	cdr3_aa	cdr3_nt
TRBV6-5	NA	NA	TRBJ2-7	CASRREPYEQYF	TGTGCCAGCCGCCGGGAACCCTACGAGCAGTACTTC
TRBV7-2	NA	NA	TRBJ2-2	CASSPDIFNTGELFF	TGTGCCAGCAGCCCCGACATTTTTAACACCGGGGAGCTGTTTTTT
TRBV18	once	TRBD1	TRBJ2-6	CASSPLGTGISGANVLTF	TGTGCCAGCTCACCACTCGGGACAGGAATCTCTGGGGCCAACGTCCTGACTTTC
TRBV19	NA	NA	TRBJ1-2	CASSFRTDNYGYTF	TGTGCCAGTAGCTTCCGGACAGACAACTATGGCTACACCTTC
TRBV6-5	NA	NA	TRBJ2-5	CASSYPTAVTQYF	TGTGCCAGCAGTTATCCGACTGCGGTGACCCAGTACTTC
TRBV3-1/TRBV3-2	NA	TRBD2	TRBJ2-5	CASSQDLTGGPSETQYF	TGTGCCAGCAGCCAAGATCTAACGGGGGGGCCATCGGAGACCCAGTACTTC
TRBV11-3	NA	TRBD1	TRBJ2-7	CASSFSTGVGELYF	TGTGCCAGCAGCTTTAGTACAGGGGTTGGTGAACTGTACTTC
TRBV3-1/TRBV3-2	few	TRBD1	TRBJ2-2	CASSPDRGGLSGELFF	TGTGCCAGCAGCCCGGACAGGGGTGGACTTAGCGGGGAGCTGTTTTTT
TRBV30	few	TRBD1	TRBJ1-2	CAWSEIPGQSYGYTF	TGTGCCTGGAGCGAAATCCCGGGACAGAGCTATGGCTACACCTTC
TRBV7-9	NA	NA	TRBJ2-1	CASSLRGSTEVEQFF	TGTGCCAGCAGCTTGCGCGGGTCCACTGAGGTTGAGCAGTTCTTC
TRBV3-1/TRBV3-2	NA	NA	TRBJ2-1	CASKRTANNEQFF	TGTGCCAGCAAACGGACAGCTAACAATGAGCAGTTCTTC
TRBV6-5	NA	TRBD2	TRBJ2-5	CASSYGAGGGEKTQYF	TGTGCCAGCAGTTATGGTGCGGGGGGTGGGGAGAAGACCCAGTACTTC
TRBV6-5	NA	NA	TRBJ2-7	CASTPREGYSYEQYF	TGTGCCAGCACCCCTCGGGAAGGCTACTCCTACGAGCAGTACTTC
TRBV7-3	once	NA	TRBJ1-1	CASSPGHLNTEAFF	TGTGCCAGCAGCCCCGGACACCTGAACACTGAAGCTTTCTTT
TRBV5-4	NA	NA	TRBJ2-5	CASSLGQNQETQYF	TGTGCCAGCAGCTTGGGTCAAAACCAAGAGACCCAGTACTTC
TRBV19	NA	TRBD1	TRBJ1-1	CASRPPDRLVEAFF	TGTGCCAGTAGGCCTCCGGACAGGCTCGTAGAAGCTTTCTTT
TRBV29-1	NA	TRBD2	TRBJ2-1	CSVRPGLAGGLNEQFF	TGCAGCGTTCGTCCGGGACTAGCGGGGGGGCTAAATGAGCAGTTCTTC
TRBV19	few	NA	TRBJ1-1	CASQKTPSPNTEAFF	TGTGCCAGCCAAAAAACCCCTAGCCCTAACACTGAAGCTTTCTTT
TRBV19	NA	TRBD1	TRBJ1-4	CASRDRGTGGNEKLFF	TGTGCCAGCCGGGACAGGGGAACGGGCGGTAATGAAAAACTGTTTTTT
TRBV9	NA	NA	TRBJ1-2	CASSSPGIWGYTF	TGTGCCAGCAGCTCCCCGGGAATCTGGGGCTACACCTTC
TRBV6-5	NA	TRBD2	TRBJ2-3	CASNQLAGNTDTQYF	TGTGCCAGCAACCAACTAGCGGGGAACACAGATACGCAGTATTTT
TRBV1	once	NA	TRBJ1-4	CTTEDRVNEKLFF	TGCACCACCGAAGACAGGGTCAATGAAAAACTGTTTTTT
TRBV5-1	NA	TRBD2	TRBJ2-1	CASSKVSSGATLLYNEQFF	TGCGCCAGCAGTAAAGTGTCTAGCGGGGCTACGCTTCTTTACAATGAGCAGTTCTTC
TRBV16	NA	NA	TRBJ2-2	CASSQSGSGTGELFF	TGTGCCAGCAGCCAAAGTGGGTCGGGCACCGGGGAGCTGTTTTTT
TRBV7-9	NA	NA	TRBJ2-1	CASSAAGHSYNEQFF	TGTGCCAGCAGCGCCGCCGGACACTCCTACAATGAGCAGTTCTTC
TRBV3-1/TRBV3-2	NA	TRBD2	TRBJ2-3	CASSQLPQLAGGTDTQYF	TGTGCCAGCAGTCAACTCCCGCAGCTAGCGGGGGGCACAGATACGCAGTATTTT
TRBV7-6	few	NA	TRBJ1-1	CASSLTENTEAFF	TGTGCCAGCAGCTTGACAGAGAACACTGAAGCTTTCTTT
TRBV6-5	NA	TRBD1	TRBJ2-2	CAGRDSINTGELFF	TGTGCCGGCCGGGACAGCATAAACACCGGGGAGCTGTTTTTT
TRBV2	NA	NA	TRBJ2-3	CASSETGIGTDTQYF	TGTGCCAGCAGCGAAACCGGGATTGGCACAGATACGCAGTATTTT
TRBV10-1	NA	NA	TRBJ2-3	CASSEARGTDTQYF	TGCGCCAGCAGTGAGGCCAGGGGCACAGATACGCAGTATTTT
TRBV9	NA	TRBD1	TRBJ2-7	CASSPRDSYEQYF	TGTGCCAGCAGCCCACGGGACAGCTACGAGCAGTACTTC
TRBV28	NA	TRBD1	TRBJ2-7	CASEDRGLNEQYF	TGTGCCAGTGAGGACAGGGGTCTAAACGAGCAGTACTTC
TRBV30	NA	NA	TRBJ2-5	CAWSTGWGGETQYF	TGTGCCTGGAGTACAGGGTGGGGGGGAGAGACCCAGTACTTC
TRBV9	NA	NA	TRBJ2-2	CASSPLGQLSGELFF	TGTGCCAGCAGCCCCCTGGGACAACTAAGCGGGGAGCTGTTTTTT
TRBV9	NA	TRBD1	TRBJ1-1	CASRGQLNTEAFF	TGTGCCAGCAGGGGACAGCTGAACACTGAAGCTTTCTTT
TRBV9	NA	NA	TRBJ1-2	CASSVAGDNYGYTF	TGTGCCAGCAGCGTCGCAGGGGACAACTATGGCTACACCTTC
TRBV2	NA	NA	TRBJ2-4	CASSEKGLAKNIQYF	TGTGCCAGCAGTGAAAAGGGACTAGCCAAAAACATTCAGTACTTC
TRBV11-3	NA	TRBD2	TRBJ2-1	CASSQRDGSTNEQFF	TGTGCCAGCAGCCAGCGGGACGGTAGTACCAATGAGCAGTTCTTC
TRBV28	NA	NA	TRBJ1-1	CASSTTGAKRFGTEAFF	TGTGCCAGCAGTACGACAGGAGCAAAAAGATTCGGCACTGAAGCTTTCTTT
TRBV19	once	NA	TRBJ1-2	CASSIGPGRDYGYTF	TGTGCCAGTAGTATAGGGCCAGGGCGAGACTATGGCTACACCTTC
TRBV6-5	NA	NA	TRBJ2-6	CASDSTGANVLTF	TGTGCCAGTGACAGTACTGGGGCCAACGTCCTGACTTTC
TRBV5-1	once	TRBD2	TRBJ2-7	CASSLVGEGYDEQYF	TGCGCCAGCAGCTTGGTCGGGGAGGGGTACGACGAGCAGTACTTC
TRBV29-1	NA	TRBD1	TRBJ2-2	CSGGQGFAAGELFF	TGCAGCGGGGGACAGGGGTTTGCCGCCGGGGAGCTGTTTTTT
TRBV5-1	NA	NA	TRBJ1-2	CASSLAAGGNFGYTF	TGCGCCAGCAGCTTGGCTGCGGGGGGCAATTTTGGCTACACCTTC
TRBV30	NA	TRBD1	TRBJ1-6	CAWRPRTGGNNSPLHF	TGTGCCTGGAGACCCCGGACAGGGGGCAATAATTCACCCCTCCACTTT
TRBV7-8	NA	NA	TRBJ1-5	CASSLDSGNQPQHF	TGTGCCAGCAGCTTAGATTCCGGCAATCAGCCCCAGCATTTT
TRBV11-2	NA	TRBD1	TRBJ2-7	CASSPGQGPYEQYF	TGTGCCAGCAGCCCTGGACAGGGGCCCTACGAGCAGTACTTC
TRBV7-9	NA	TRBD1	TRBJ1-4	CASSPGQEATNEKLFF	TGTGCCAGCAGCCCGGGACAGGAGGCAACTAATGAAAAACTGTTTTTT